Below are 2 T cell receptor beta chains sequenced from a single sample in a study of vaccination and CD4 T cells after COVID-19. The antigens for these receptors are not known. Treatment reported: approximately 9-day PBMC culture with coronavirus spike peptide pools or control peptides (ViraFEST assay). Sequenced with the Oncomine TCR Beta short-read assay was DNA taken from cultured CD4+ T cells. In TCRdb, the PCR reads were re-called with MiXCR into one record per CDR3 protein. The data show fewer than 12,000 distinct CDR3 sequences, with about a third seen just once and approximately 8.8% held by the top ten. The source material was CD4+ T cells from blood, cultured in vitro. These TCRs come from a human donor who had recovered from COVID-19.

This chain uses TRBV6-1 with TRBJ2-2; TRBD2 might be the D (5 bases). The ends were cut back, 7 bases at V and 1 base at J, with 13 bases in the middle. The CDR3 extends over 15 amino acids. From germline, CDR1 is MNHNS and CDR2 SASEGT. The CDR3 coding sequence is TGTGCCAGCAATCGAGGGCCAATGAACACCGGGGAGCTGTTTTTT. As protein: CASNRGPMNTGELFF.

A remark on this clonotype: Being one base from a much bigger clone, this may be a read error. The chain is built from TRBV20-1 and TRBJ1-2, with D maybe TRBD1 (5 bases). Germline loops: CDR1 DFQATT, CDR2 SNEGSKA (reference sequence). The CDR3 length is 13 residues. CDR3 amino acids: CSAHPLRGYRYTF. The CDR3 coding sequence is TGCAGTGCCCACCCCCTGCGGGGCTATCGCTACACCTTC.